These T cell receptor beta chains were read from a single sample in a study of T-cell reconstitution after alpha-beta-depleted transplantation in children. MiXCR was run by TCRdb on the PCR reads, yielding one entry per CDR3 protein. The repertoire includes 500,000 or so distinct CDR3 sequences, about 31% of them detected once, and 2.4% sits in the top ten. Sequencing used PBMCs from the stem cell graft donor, obtained from the stem cell graft. The receptors stem from a human donor who donated a stem cell graft to a child with aplastic anemia. CDR3s include the opening cysteine and the closing phenylalanine or tryptophan. A D gene is named only where the DNA matches it firmly. Clone size appears in some rows only: once, few, many, or a class for an expanded clone.

d_gene: NA
j_gene: TRBJ1-2
v_gene: TRBV13
len: 15
abundance: few
CDR3aa: CASSPWGQALYGYTF
CDR3nt: TGTGCCAGCAGCCCCTGGGGGCAGGCCCTCTATGGCTACACCTTC

d_gene: NA
j_gene: TRBJ2-4
v_gene: TRBV12-3/TRBV12-4
len: 14
abundance: few
CDR3aa: CASSRMGALNIQYF
CDR3nt: TGTGCCAGCAGTCGCATGGGGGCGTTAAACATTCAGTACTTC

d_gene: NA
j_gene: TRBJ2-1
v_gene: TRBV21-1
len: 12
abundance: few
CDR3aa: CASSKLGHEQFF
CDR3nt: TGTGCCAGCAGCAAATTGGGACACGAGCAGTTCTTC

d_gene: NA
j_gene: TRBJ1-2
v_gene: TRBV29-1
len: 14
abundance: once
CDR3aa: CSVETGTALYGYTF
CDR3nt: TGCAGCGTTGAAACCGGGACGGCACTCTATGGCTACACCTTC

d_gene: NA
j_gene: TRBJ2-3
v_gene: TRBV9
len: 14
abundance: NA
CDR3aa: CASSVDGASDTQYF
CDR3nt: TGTGCCAGCAGCGTAGATGGGGCGTCAGATACGCAGTATTTT

d_gene: NA
j_gene: TRBJ2-7
v_gene: TRBV12-3/TRBV12-4
len: 11
abundance: many
CDR3aa: CASRTGHEQYF
CDR3nt: TGTGCCAGCAGAACGGGGCACGAGCAGTACTTC

d_gene: NA
j_gene: TRBJ2-2
v_gene: TRBV9
len: 11
abundance: NA
CDR3aa: CASSASGELFF
CDR3nt: TGTGCCAGCAGCGCCTCCGGGGAGCTGTTTTTT

d_gene: TRBD1
j_gene: TRBJ1-2
v_gene: TRBV9
len: 16
abundance: few
CDR3aa: CASSALGTGLSYGYTF
CDR3nt: TGTGCCAGCAGCGCGCTAGGGACAGGGCTTTCCTATGGCTACACCTTC

d_gene: TRBD1
j_gene: TRBJ2-3
v_gene: TRBV29-1
len: 15
abundance: NA
CDR3aa: CSVLTGTTDTDTQYF
CDR3nt: TGCAGCGTCCTGACAGGGACCACCGACACAGATACGCAGTATTTT

d_gene: NA
j_gene: TRBJ2-1
v_gene: TRBV6-4
len: 14
abundance: many
CDR3aa: CASSSDIGVNEQFF
CDR3nt: TGTGCCAGCAGTTCAGATATCGGAGTGAATGAGCAGTTCTTC

d_gene: NA
j_gene: TRBJ1-2
v_gene: TRBV29-1
len: 16
abundance: NA
CDR3aa: CSVRAVMGGLGYGYTF
CDR3nt: TGCAGCGTCCGCGCTGTGATGGGGGGCCTCGGCTATGGCTACACCTTC

d_gene: NA
j_gene: TRBJ1-1
v_gene: TRBV30
len: 12
abundance: few
CDR3aa: CAWSSEGTEAFF
CDR3nt: TGTGCCTGGAGTTCGGAGGGTACTGAAGCTTTCTTT

d_gene: TRBD1
j_gene: TRBJ2-3
v_gene: TRBV5-5
len: 14
abundance: NA
CDR3aa: CASSVTGGEDTQYF
CDR3nt: TGTGCCAGCAGCGTGACAGGGGGTGAAGATACGCAGTATTTT

d_gene: NA
j_gene: TRBJ2-3
v_gene: TRBV18
len: 16
abundance: NA
CDR3aa: CASSSIGTGVTDTQYF
CDR3nt: TGTGCCAGCTCATCAATAGGTACAGGAGTCACAGATACGCAGTATTTT

d_gene: TRBD2
j_gene: TRBJ2-1
v_gene: TRBV10-3
len: 13
abundance: few
CDR3aa: CAISENGRNEQFF
CDR3nt: TGTGCCATCAGTGAGAACGGGAGGAATGAGCAGTTCTTC

d_gene: TRBD2
j_gene: TRBJ2-2
v_gene: TRBV20-1
len: 17
abundance: NA
CDR3aa: CSARPPSGRANTGELFF
CDR3nt: TGCAGTGCTCGCCCCCCTAGCGGGAGAGCGAACACCGGGGAGCTGTTTTTT

d_gene: TRBD2
j_gene: TRBJ2-3
v_gene: TRBV19
len: 16
abundance: NA
CDR3aa: CASSPQSGSRTDTQYF
CDR3nt: TGTGCCAGTAGTCCCCAGAGCGGGAGTCGGACAGATACGCAGTATTTT

d_gene: TRBD1
j_gene: TRBJ1-6
v_gene: TRBV6-1
len: 15
abundance: NA
CDR3aa: CASRWPGQDDSPLHF
CDR3nt: TGTGCCAGCAGATGGCCGGGACAGGACGATTCACCCCTCCACTTT

d_gene: NA
j_gene: TRBJ1-2
v_gene: TRBV9
len: 15
abundance: few
CDR3aa: CASSLAPGTKSGYTF
CDR3nt: TGTGCCAGCAGCCTAGCCCCCGGGACAAAAAGTGGCTACACCTTC

d_gene: NA
j_gene: TRBJ2-7
v_gene: TRBV4-1
len: 15
abundance: NA
CDR3aa: CASSQASGSSYEQYF
CDR3nt: TGCGCCAGCAGCCAAGCGAGCGGAAGCTCCTACGAGCAGTACTTC

d_gene: NA
j_gene: TRBJ2-7
v_gene: TRBV6-2/TRBV6-3
len: 12
abundance: NA
CDR3aa: CASSKVVYEQYF
CDR3nt: TGTGCCAGCAGTAAGGTGGTTTACGAGCAGTACTTC

d_gene: TRBD1
j_gene: TRBJ1-2
v_gene: TRBV18
len: 14
abundance: NA
CDR3aa: CASSAGQGDYGYTF
CDR3nt: TGTGCCAGCTCGGCTGGACAGGGAGACTATGGCTACACCTTC

d_gene: TRBD1
j_gene: TRBJ1-2
v_gene: TRBV10-3
len: 14
abundance: few
CDR3aa: CAISFGTGTYGYTF
CDR3nt: TGTGCCATCAGCTTCGGGACAGGGACCTATGGCTACACCTTC

d_gene: NA
j_gene: TRBJ2-5
v_gene: TRBV12-3/TRBV12-4
len: 14
abundance: few
CDR3aa: CASTLARRGETQYF
CDR3nt: TGTGCCAGCACCCTTGCTCGCCGGGGAGAGACCCAGTACTTC

d_gene: NA
j_gene: TRBJ2-4
v_gene: TRBV15
len: 16
abundance: few
CDR3aa: CATSRDQGLAKNIQYF
CDR3nt: TGTGCCACCAGCAGAGATCAGGGACTAGCCAAAAACATTCAGTACTTC

d_gene: TRBD2
j_gene: TRBJ2-3
v_gene: TRBV10-3
len: 18
abundance: NA
CDR3aa: CAITAGTSGLEGTDTQYF
CDR3nt: TGTGCCATCACCGCCGGGACTAGCGGGCTAGAAGGCACAGATACGCAGTATTTT

d_gene: TRBD2
j_gene: TRBJ2-3
v_gene: TRBV5-1
len: 16
abundance: NA
CDR3aa: CASSLGLAGDSDTQYF
CDR3nt: TGCGCCAGCAGCTTGGGGCTAGCGGGAGATTCAGATACGCAGTATTTT

d_gene: NA
j_gene: TRBJ2-7
v_gene: TRBV29-1
len: 14
abundance: NA
CDR3aa: CSVESLGPSYEQYF
CDR3nt: TGCAGCGTAGAAAGTTTGGGACCATCCTACGAGCAGTACTTC

d_gene: NA
j_gene: TRBJ1-1
v_gene: TRBV4-2
len: 13
abundance: NA
CDR3aa: CASSHDTITEAFF
CDR3nt: TGTGCCAGCAGCCATGACACGATCACTGAAGCTTTCTTT

d_gene: NA
j_gene: TRBJ2-4
v_gene: TRBV5-1
len: 14
abundance: few
CDR3aa: CASSSLTDVNIQYF
CDR3nt: TGCGCCAGCAGCTCGTTAACGGATGTAAACATTCAGTACTTC

d_gene: TRBD2
j_gene: TRBJ2-5
v_gene: TRBV11-2
len: 15
abundance: NA
CDR3aa: CASSSVLAVQETQYF
CDR3nt: TGTGCCAGCAGCTCCGTCCTAGCGGTTCAAGAGACCCAGTACTTC

d_gene: TRBD2
j_gene: TRBJ2-7
v_gene: TRBV7-2
len: 16
abundance: NA
CDR3aa: CASSLGTSGRAYQQYF
CDR3nt: TGTGCCAGCAGCTTGGGGACTAGCGGGAGGGCCTACCAGCAGTACTTC

d_gene: NA
j_gene: TRBJ1-1
v_gene: TRBV29-1
len: 12
abundance: few
CDR3aa: CSVLQTDTEAFF
CDR3nt: TGCAGCGTCCTACAGACGGACACTGAAGCTTTCTTT

d_gene: NA
j_gene: TRBJ1-4
v_gene: TRBV20-1
len: 16
abundance: NA
CDR3aa: CSATTFSGWSNEKLFF
CDR3nt: TGCAGTGCTACGACGTTTTCTGGGTGGTCTAATGAAAAACTGTTTTTT

d_gene: NA
j_gene: TRBJ1-6
v_gene: TRBV7-9
len: 14
abundance: NA
CDR3aa: CASSYLGPNSPLHF
CDR3nt: TGTGCCAGCAGCTACCTGGGGCCCAATTCACCCCTCCACTTT

d_gene: NA
j_gene: TRBJ2-5
v_gene: TRBV29-1
len: 12
abundance: NA
CDR3aa: CSVEGGGKTQYF
CDR3nt: TGCAGCGTTGAGGGAGGGGGGAAGACCCAGTACTTC

d_gene: NA
j_gene: TRBJ2-1
v_gene: TRBV5-6
len: 15
abundance: few
CDR3aa: CASTPNRRRRNEQFF
CDR3nt: TGTGCCAGCACGCCCAATCGACGGCGAAGGAATGAGCAGTTCTTC

d_gene: TRBD2
j_gene: TRBJ2-7
v_gene: TRBV29-1
len: 14
abundance: few
CDR3aa: CSAETSGVSYEQYF
CDR3nt: TGCAGCGCCGAGACTAGCGGGGTCTCCTACGAGCAGTACTTC

d_gene: NA
j_gene: TRBJ2-7
v_gene: TRBV25-1
len: 15
abundance: NA
CDR3aa: CASSLAGLPTYEQYF
CDR3nt: TGTGCCAGCAGTCTGGCGGGACTCCCTACCTACGAGCAGTACTTC

d_gene: TRBD1
j_gene: TRBJ1-1
v_gene: TRBV7-2
len: 12
abundance: NA
CDR3aa: CATINRGHEAFF
CDR3nt: TGTGCCACTATAAACAGGGGCCACGAAGCTTTCTTT

d_gene: TRBD1
j_gene: TRBJ1-6
v_gene: TRBV12-3/TRBV12-4
len: 15
abundance: few
CDR3aa: CASKKGEQGRAPLHF
CDR3nt: TGTGCCAGCAAAAAGGGGGAACAGGGGAGGGCACCCCTCCACTTT

d_gene: TRBD2
j_gene: TRBJ2-1
v_gene: TRBV5-1
len: 16
abundance: NA
CDR3aa: CASGWGTSGFNNEQFF
CDR3nt: TGCGCCAGCGGCTGGGGGACTAGCGGGTTTAACAATGAGCAGTTCTTC

d_gene: NA
j_gene: TRBJ2-6
v_gene: TRBV5-6
len: 14
abundance: few
CDR3aa: CASSLVAGANVLTF
CDR3nt: TGTGCCAGCAGCTTGGTGGCTGGGGCCAACGTCCTGACTTTC

d_gene: NA
j_gene: TRBJ1-5
v_gene: TRBV25-1
len: 14
abundance: NA
CDR3aa: CASSDPGSNQPQHF
CDR3nt: TGTGCCAGCAGTGATCCAGGGTCCAATCAGCCCCAGCATTTT

d_gene: NA
j_gene: TRBJ2-3
v_gene: TRBV29-1
len: 10
abundance: NA
CDR3aa: CSVGEDTQYF
CDR3nt: TGCAGCGTGGGGGAAGATACGCAGTATTTT